This is a list of T cell receptor beta chains from one sample in a study of cytomegalovirus exposure and HLA in healthy donors. The data were produced by immunoSEQ multiplex PCR, yet TCRdb's version contains in-frame clones alone and is incomplete. The table lists around 33,000 clones, approximately 47% of them singletons. Source material: PBMCs. These receptors were taken from a woman in her fifties or sixties in good health and CMV-seronegative. Each CDR3 is given without its conserved first and last residue. Where a row states a size, it is once, few, many or the class of an expanded clone; other rows omit it.

j_call clone_size v_call cdr3_aa
TRBJ2-7 . TRBV28 ASSLSSVGQSYEQY
TRBJ2-5 . TRBV7-8 ASSSQRGGPETQY
TRBJ1-2 few TRBV19 ASSKDSNYGYT
TRBJ2-7 . TRBV12-5 ASGYSAGSLN
TRBJ1-4 . TRBV7-2 ASSLVQGEKLF
TRBJ2-5 few TRBV9 ASSANWGGTQY
TRBJ1-6 few TRBV6-6 ASREDGLGGSPLH
TRBJ2-3 few TRBV6-1 ASSEESLAGWGDTQY
TRBJ2-7 . TRBV18 ASSRGEGDKGEQY
TRBJ1-2 . TRBV5-4 ASSLDRGRPLNYGYT
TRBJ2-5 few TRBV10-3 AISESSGTQY
TRBJ1-1 few TRBV7-6 ASSLLQGWGDRGLTEAF
TRBJ2-5 . TRBV7-8 ASSLVYSQETQY
TRBJ1-2 few TRBV19 ASKTEGSNYGYT
TRBJ2-3 . TRBV19 ASSGRDPGPDTQY
TRBJ2-3 . TRBV20-1 GLAGTDTQY
TRBJ1-6 few TRBV7-9 ASSLAGTGDNSPLH
TRBJ2-3 few TRBV29-1 SVDGLAGPSHATQY
TRBJ1-3 . TRBV19 ASTSGGAFRSGNTIY
TRBJ1-3 once TRBV30 AWSVGSGWRNTIY
TRBJ1-1 few TRBV6-6 ASSYSIAGLGTEAF
TRBJ1-1 . TRBV14 ASSHPTRANTEAF
TRBJ1-4 . TRBV7-8 ASSLDRGAGKLF
TRBJ2-5 . TRBV9 ASSVGTRSRLKETQY
TRBJ2-1 few TRBV2 ATSPGTSGSDEQF
TRBJ2-3 few TRBV27 ASSWRATSTDTQY
TRBJ1-5 . TRBV2 ASSGTGGNQPQH
TRBJ1-2 . TRBV15 ATSRDVFGQDNYGYT
TRBJ1-2 . TRBV27 ASTTPGTGGSGYT
TRBJ2-5 . TRBV6-1 ASSETPGTGLQETQY
TRBJ1-1 . TRBV5-6 ASSLRQQAF
TRBJ2-7 . TRBV4-1 ASSQDRGIPYEQY
TRBJ2-7 . TRBV4-1 ASSLGRGGSGEQY
TRBJ2-5 . TRBV28 ASSPLSGKEETQY
. . TRBV6-1 ASTPTRDYEQY
TRBJ1-3 . TRBV28 ASTLAGARNTIY
TRBJ2-1 . TRBV27 ASSLAKGTYNEQF
TRBJ2-7 few TRBV30 AWSKGASYEQY
TRBJ2-7 few TRBV29-1 SVHDRGGVQY
TRBJ1-5 . TRBV19 ASSNRDTYYHQPQH
TRBJ2-7 . TRBV27 ASSPETGQAYEQY
TRBJ1-4 . TRBV27 ASSLFYRYGEKLF
TRBJ1-1 . TRBV7-9 ASSLGGGNTEAF
TRBJ2-7 few TRBV27 ASSLSRFTSGYEQY
TRBJ2-3 . TRBV19 ASAGTSGIHTQY
TRBJ2-1 . TRBV27 ASSPGTEYNEQF
TRBJ2-5 . TRBV12-5 ASAQLAVQKETQY
TRBJ1-2 few TRBV28 ASSIGQHYGYT
TRBJ1-1 once TRBV6-5 ASSIPGVNTEAF
TRBJ1-4 . TRBV19 ASSLNRGSNEKLF
TRBJ2-1 . TRBV14 ASSPLEAGRGYNEQF
TRBJ2-7 . TRBV6-1 ASSEPGLAGGEQY
TRBJ1-2 . TRBV19 ASTRDRRNYGYT
TRBJ1-1 . TRBV9 ASSVVAPNTEAF
TRBJ2-5 . TRBV5-1 ASSLSQAQETQY
TRBJ2-1 few TRBV28 ASSLAGQGPKEQF
TRBJ2-1 . TRBV9 ASSVEVGSSYNEQF
TRBJ2-3 . TRBV9 ASSVGITRGGDTQY
TRBJ1-6 . TRBV11-2 ASSLVPGLASLH